This T cell receptor (beta chain) was captured by sequencing in a study of blood T cells in healthy people across ages. Findings and limits, study-wide: Both higher diversity and more naive CD4+ cells marked long-lived donors when set against aged donors.

Comments on this clonotype: Its specificity is not known.

Germline V gene data show CDR1 as SGHTA and CDR2 as FQGNSA. This CDR3 comprises 16 residues. V trimming: 5 bases; J trimming: 10 bases; junction bases outside the gene matches: 15. PCR was performed a second time for 7 to 11 cycles using a sample-barcoded 5' primer and a J-beta primer mix. Tags on each cDNA molecule came from a template-switch adaptor with 12 random nucleotides. Via MiXCR, TCRdb re-called the 5' RACE reads, giving one row per CDR3 protein. This table holds hundreds of thousands of distinct CDR3 sequences, 35% to 50% found once. V usage is TRBV7-2 and J usage is TRBJ1-5; 9 bases fit TRBD1. Sequenced material: blood. This clonotype was sampled from an elderly man in good health. The CDR3 DNA reads as TGTGCCAGCAGCCCATTAGTGGGACAGGGCGGTGCCCCCCAGCATTTT. This translates into CASSPLVGQGGAPQHF.